This TCR beta chain is drawn from a study of shared clonotypes between healthy human individuals. The method was immunoSEQ multiplex PCR; TCRdb's version includes in-frame clones alone and lacks a portion of them. Here the sample spans around 610,000 clones, approximately 96% being singletons. The naive CD8 population came from CD45RO-negative cells selected for CCR7, without terminally differentiated effector memory CD45RA+ cells. With regard to this clone: The antigen remains unidentified.

General observations from the study: On the whole, naive subsets had larger estimated richness than memory subsets had. Tissues were not sampled, only blood, and their repertoires likely differ.

The receptor was derived from a woman between 25 and 40 years old in good health. Sample: naive CD8+ T cells sorted from blood.

This chain's CDR3 is CASSPLTATYGYTF. The CDR3, as DNA: TGTGCCAGCAGTCCATTGACAGCCACCTATGGCTACACCTTC. V and J are TRBV27 and TRBJ1-2; the D gene is possibly TRBD1 (5 bases). Trimming removed 5 bases from V and 4 bases from J, with 14 bases in between. CDR3 length equals 14 residues. CDR1 and CDR2 from the germline V gene are MNHEY and SMNVEV (reference sequence).